Presented here are 2 T cell receptor beta chains from one specimen sequenced in a study of beta chain features in type 1 diabetes. Sequenced material consisted of expressed TCRB transcripts (all of the isolated RNA was reverse transcribed). Profiled with immunoSEQ multiplex PCR; TCRdb holds only in-frame clones, not every one. The repertoire holds under 900,000 clones, 15% to 20% seen once, with about 0.025% in the top ten. The source material was naive CD4+ T cells from blood. These receptors were obtained from a woman under 30 in good health.

V usage is TRBV2 and J usage is TRBJ1-5; 9 bases match TRBD1. Looked up from germline, CDR1 is SNHLY and CDR2 is FYNNEI. J lost 5 bases, V lost 8 bases, and 4 bases had no gene match. The CDR3 has 13 amino acids. The chain's CDR3 is CASLGTGHQPQHF. In DNA form, the CDR3 reads TGTGCCAGCCTCGGGACAGGGCATCAGCCCCAGCATTTT.

This chain joins TRBV4-2 and TRBJ2-1; D is unresolved. Germline V gene sequence: CDR1 LGHNA, CDR2 YNFKEQ. Trimming took 1 base from V and 6 from J, leaving 4 bases between them. The CDR3 contains 12 residues. The DNA for the CDR3 is TGTGCCAGCAGCCAAGCTGCCAATGAGCAGTTCTTC. This gives the protein CASSQAANEQFF.